These 25 T cell receptor beta chains came from one sample sequenced in a study of technical replicates of blood from a few donors. Sequencing was performed with immunoSEQ multiplex PCR; in TCRdb, only in-frame clones are kept and a portion is missing. Of tens of thousands of clones in the sample, 88% were seen once. The sequenced sample consisted of PBMCs. The receptors come from a human donor in good health. Some clones in this sample may be carry-over from other donors' samples.

The rearrangement joins TRBV6-5 to TRBJ1-5; tentative D call: TRBD1 (5 bases). V was pared by 4 bases and J by 10 bases, with 11 bases between. Germline assignment: CDR1 MNHEY and CDR2 SVGAGI. The CDR3 sequence is 12 residues long. CDR3 region: CASSSQGLPQHF. CDR3 DNA sequence: TGTGCCAGCAGTTCGCAGGGCCTACCCCAGCATTTT.

The chain employs TRBV14 and TRBJ2-6; D is perhaps TRBD2 (6 bases). V dropped 8 bases and J dropped 1 base, with 18 bases sitting between them. Germline CDR1 SGHDN, CDR2 FVKESK. This CDR3 contains 17 residues. The CDR3 here is CASGGIGTGSGANVLTF. CDR3 nucleotide sequence: TGTGCCAGCGGCGGGATTGGTACCGGATCTGGGGCCAACGTCCTGACTTTC.

The chain carries TRBV5-4 and TRBJ2-5, with D perhaps TRBD1 (6 bases). CDR1 is SGHNT and CDR2 is YYREEE in the germline V gene (reference sequence). Trimming pared 0 bases from V and 5 bases from J, leaving 11 bases between. CDR3 length: 14 amino acids. CDR3 sequence (DNA): TGTGCCAGCAGCTTGGCCACTGGGGGCGAGACCCAGTACTTC. Protein product: CASSLATGGETQYF.

This clone appeared a single time. This chain connects TRBV5-1 to TRBJ1-5; no definite D call. The CDR3 consists of 15 residues. Germline CDR1 is SGHRS and CDR2 is YFSETQ. Trimming took off 0 bases at V and 0 bases at J, with 7 bases between the two ends. The DNA for the CDR3 is TGCGCCAGCAGCTTGGACAGTGGTAGCAATCAGCCCCAGCATTTT. Its protein product is CASSLDSGSNQPQHF.

In DNA form, the CDR3 reads TGTGCCAGTAGTACCTCGGCGGGAGCGCCCGAGCAGTACTTC. Translation gives CASSTSAGAPEQYF. This sequence joins TRBV19 and TRBJ2-7, with 7 bases fitting TRBD2. The CDR3 runs 14 residues. Germline CDR1 reads LNHDA; CDR2 reads SQIVND (reference sequence). Unmatched junction bases numbered 9, after V lost 4 bases and J lost 6 bases.

The CDR3: CASSGKPSGGPTVEQFF. In DNA form, the CDR3 reads TGCGCCAGCAGCGGCAAACCTAGCGGGGGGCCGACTGTAGAGCAGTTCTTC. This rearrangement joins TRBV5-1 to TRBJ2-1; the match to TRBD2 covers 11 bases. Losses at the gene ends were 4 bases for V and 10 bases for J; bases not matched to a gene: 16. CDR3 length equals 17 residues. Per the germline V gene, CDR1 is SGHRS and CDR2 is YFSETQ.

The V call is TRBV4-1, the J call TRBJ2-2; 10 nucleotides align to TRBD2. This CDR3 is 17 amino acids long. Trimming took 3 bases from V and 2 from J; bases not matched to a gene: 6. Germline CDR1 reads MGHRA; CDR2 reads YSYEKL. This CDR3 reads CASSHHSGRANTGELFF. CDR3 DNA: TGCGCCAGCAGCCACCACAGCGGGAGGGCAAACACCGGGGAGCTGTTTTTT.

The V call is TRBV2, the J call TRBJ2-3, with D maybe TRBD2 (5 bases). From germline, CDR1 is SNHLY and CDR2 FYNNEI. This CDR3 has 13 amino acids. The CDR3 nucleotides are TGTGCGTCTACGGGGTATTTCACAGATACGCAGTATTTT. The encoded protein is CASTGYFTDTQYF. The whole variable domain, remainder taken from reference TRBV2 and TRBJ2-3, is EPEVTQTPSHQVTQMGQEVILRCVPISNHLYFYWYRQILGQKVEFLVSFYNNEISEKSEIFDDQFSVERPDGSNFTLKIRSTKLEDSAMYFCASTGYFTDTQYFGPGTRLTVL.

The genes are TRBV7-2 and TRBJ1-1, with 12 bases identical to TRBD1. The CDR3 is 14 amino acids. Germline-derived CDR1 and CDR2 are SGHTA and FQGNSA. The trim removed 5 bases at V and 8 bases at J, leaving 6 bases unmatched. Here the CDR3 reads CASSRGQGALEAFF. As DNA, the CDR3 is TGTGCCAGCAGCCGGGGACAGGGGGCGTTGGAAGCTTTCTTT.

The chain couples TRBV7-8 to TRBJ2-1; perhaps TRBD2 as D (5 bases). The CDR3 is 17 residues long. The V end lost 5 bases, the J end lost 0 bases, and 17 bases lay between the germline ends. Germline V lookup: CDR1 SGHVS, CDR2 FQNEAQ. CDR3 coding DNA: TGTGCCAGCAGCCAAGGGAGTGGCGGGTACTCCTACAATGAGCAGTTCTTC. It specifies CASSQGSGGYSYNEQFF.

The chain uses TRBV7-2 and TRBJ2-5, with D unclear. Trimming removed 2 bases at V and 1 base at J, with 5 bases between. Germline CDR1 SGHTA, CDR2 FQGNSA. CDR3 size: 13 residues. CDR3 in DNA: TGTGCCAGCAGCTTAACAGTCCAAGAGACCCAGTACTTC. This encodes CASSLTVQETQYF.

J is TRBJ1-3 and V is TRBV18; tentatively, D is TRBD1 (6 bases). The V and J ends lost 5 bases and 0 bases respectively, with 8 bases between them. This CDR3 is built from 14 residues. Germline V gene data show CDR1 as KGHSH and CDR2 as LQKENI. CDR3 amino acids: CASSVDSSGNTIYF. The DNA for the CDR3 is TGTGCCAGCTCAGTGGACAGCTCTGGAAACACCATATATTTT.

J is TRBJ2-1 and V is TRBV11-2, with 11 bases lining up with TRBD2. With V trimmed by 4 bases and J by 8 bases, 7 bases remained unmatched. The CDR3 extends over 15 amino acids. From germline, CDR1 is SGHAT and CDR2 FQNNGV. DNA for the CDR3: TGTGCCAGCAGCTCCACTAGCGGGAGTATCCATGAGCAGTTCTTC. It yields the protein CASSSTSGSIHEQFF.

The genes are TRBV7-2 and TRBJ2-1; 7 nucleotides agree with TRBD2. Trimming at V came to 3 bases and at J to 5 bases, leaving 7 bases not matched to a gene. The CDR3 runs to 15 residues. Germline loops: CDR1 SGHTA, CDR2 FQGNSA. The CDR3 sequence is CASSLAGETHNEQFF. Here the CDR3 DNA reads TGTGCCAGCAGCTTGGCGGGAGAGACTCACAATGAGCAGTTCTTC.

The rearrangement joins TRBV10-3 to TRBJ1-5; tentatively, D is TRBD1 (5 bases). Germline values: CDR1 ENHRY, CDR2 SYGVKD. Trimming stripped 10 bases from V and 5 bases from J, with 18 bases between. The CDR3 runs to 14 residues. CDR3 residues: CASSPVGGDQPQHF. The DNA of the CDR3 is TGTGCCAGCAGCCCGGTGGGGGGGGATCAGCCCCAGCATTTT.

The gene calls are TRBV10-3 and TRBJ1-3, with 11 bases identical to TRBD1. This CDR3 spans 14 amino acids. Per germline, CDR1 ENHRY and CDR2 SYGVKD. Unmatched junction bases numbered 6, after V lost 10 bases and J lost 4 bases. CDR3 residues: CASKGQGEGNTIYF. CDR3 nucleotides: TGTGCCAGTAAGGGACAGGGGGAAGGAAACACCATATATTTT.

This chain uses TRBV7-9 with TRBJ2-1, with 9 bases aligning to TRBD2. Germline assignment: CDR1 SEHNR and CDR2 FQNEAQ (reference sequence). J lost 7 bases, V lost 0 bases, and 4 bases had no gene match. CDR3 length equals 15 residues. This CDR3 reads CASSLALAGYNEQFF. In DNA form, the CDR3 reads TGTGCCAGCAGCTTAGCACTAGCGGGCTATAATGAGCAGTTCTTC.

This sequence joins TRBV6-1 and TRBJ2-5, with 10 bases lining up with TRBD2. V shed 3 bases, J shed 6 bases, and the junction held 7 bases outside the gene matches. The germline CDR1 and CDR2 sequences are MNHNS and SASEGT. This CDR3 has 15 residues. This CDR3 reads CASSELAGAVQTQYF. CDR3 in DNA: TGTGCCAGCAGTGAGCTAGCGGGGGCGGTGCAGACCCAGTACTTC.

This clone has just a few counts. The chain carries TRBV9 and TRBJ1-1, with D unclear. This CDR3 has 14 residues. Trimming pared 7 bases from V and 3 bases from J, leaving 16 bases between. CDR1 is SGDLS and CDR2 is YYNGEE in the germline V gene. Written as DNA, the CDR3 is TGTGCCAGCCGGGAGGGATCGGAAGACACTGAAGCTTTCTTT. This encodes CASREGSEDTEAFF.

CDR3 DNA sequence: TGTGCCAGCAGCTTACTGGTCCCCCCGGGGAACGGCTACACCTTC. Translating gives CASSLLVPPGNGYTF. The V gene is TRBV7-2, the J gene TRBJ1-2; D is uncertain. Trimming removed 2 bases from V and 8 bases from J, with 18 bases in between. CDR1 and CDR2 from the germline V gene are SGHTA and FQGNSA. The CDR3 length is 15 residues.

This clone was seen only a few times. The rearrangement joins TRBV12-5 to TRBJ1-6; weak D call: TRBD1 (6 bases). This CDR3 is built from 20 residues. Germline V gene sequence: CDR1 LGHNT, CDR2 FRNRAP. Trimming took off 3 bases at V and 0 bases at J, with 21 bases between the two ends. The CDR3 DNA sequence: TGTGCTAGTGGTTTAGGGCCCGGGGACATCCTGAGCTCCTATAATTCACCCCTCCACTTT. It specifies CASGLGPGDILSSYNSPLHF.

The rearrangement uses TRBV7-7 and TRBJ2-7, with D perhaps TRBD2 (5 bases). The V end was cut by 1 base, the J end by 3 bases, with 13 bases between. Germline V gene data show CDR1 as SSHAT and CDR2 as FNYEAQ (reference sequence). This CDR3 comprises 15 residues. DNA for the CDR3: TGTGCCAGCAGCTTAGGAGAGGGTCCGGGCTACGAGCAGTACTTC. Translated: CASSLGEGPGYEQYF.

CDR3 in DNA: TGCGCCAGCAGCCACCGACAGGGGAGCTCCTACAATGAGCAGTTCTTC. Encoded protein: CASSHRQGSSYNEQFF. The chain uses TRBV4-3 and TRBJ2-1; 8 nucleotides line up with TRBD1. The V gene's germline CDR1 is LGHNA and CDR2 YSLEER. This CDR3 has 16 residues. J lost 0 bases, V lost 3 bases, and 4 bases had no gene match.

The J gene is TRBJ1-4, the V gene TRBV4-3; D remains unclear. Looked up from germline, CDR1 is LGHNA and CDR2 is YSLEER. This CDR3 is built from 12 residues. The V end lost 1 base, the J end lost 7 bases, and 4 bases lay between the germline ends. The CDR3 loop is CASSQGAEKLFF. In nucleotides, the CDR3 is TGCGCCAGCAGCCAAGGAGCTGAAAAACTGTTTTTT.

This chain connects TRBV19 to TRBJ2-7, with 12 bases aligning to TRBD2. The CDR3 is 16 residues long. Germline V gene sequence: CDR1 LNHDA, CDR2 SQIVND (reference sequence). J lost 2 bases, V lost 5 bases, and 7 bases had no gene match. In DNA form, the CDR3 reads TGTGCCAGTAGTCTGGGGACTAGCGGGTCCACCTACGAGCAGTACTTC. This codes for CASSLGTSGSTYEQYF.